These T cell receptor beta chains were read from a single sample in a study of T cell responses to AZD1222 COVID-19 vaccine. Here immunoSEQ multiplex PCR was the method, and the copy in TCRdb shows in-frame clones only, minus some. Of some 140,000 clones detected, about 93% appear once; the ten largest clones hold 6.5% to 8.5%. The sequencing used peripheral blood, collected 28 days after the second AZD1222 dose. The origin of the receptors is an adult who received the AZD1222 COVID-19 vaccine. Each CDR3 is given with its conserved first and last residue. Fields, in order: J gene, V gene, D gene, CDR3 protein, CDR3 DNA. A D gene is named only where the DNA matches it firmly.

TRBJ1-6	TRBV2	.	CASSKEGVESPLHF	TGTGCCAGCAGTAAAGAGGGGGTAGAGTCACCCCTCCACTTT
TRBJ1-2	TRBV15	.	CATSRDGARIYGYTF	TGTGCCACCAGCAGAGATGGGGCCCGGATATATGGCTACACCTTC
TRBJ2-7	TRBV4-1	TRBD1	CASSHTGGSYEQYF	TGCGCCAGCAGCCACACAGGGGGCTCCTACGAGCAGTACTTC
TRBJ1-4	TRBV12-3/TRBV12-4	TRBD1	CASSWGQAEKLFF	TGTGCCAGCAGTTGGGGACAGGCTGAAAAACTGTTTTTT
TRBJ1-1	TRBV15	.	CATSRDLKGSEAFF	TGTGCCACCAGCAGAGATTTGAAGGGATCTGAAGCTTTCTTT
TRBJ2-7	TRBV13	.	CASSSRWRSPGEQYF	TGTGCCAGCAGCTCGCGCTGGAGGTCCCCCGGCGAGCAGTACTTC
TRBJ1-3	TRBV9	.	CASSVGMGTRNTIYF	TGTGCCAGCAGCGTAGGTATGGGGACGAGAAACACCATATATTTT
TRBJ1-4	TRBV11-2	.	CASSLLAGEKLFF	TGTGCCAGCAGCTTGCTAGCTGGGGAAAAACTGTTTTTT
TRBJ1-2	TRBV7-9	.	CASSPVHGYTF	TGTGCCAGCAGCCCCGTTCATGGCTACACCTTC
TRBJ2-7	TRBV7-9	.	CASSSPGSGTYEQYF	TGTGCCAGCAGCTCTCCGGGTAGCGGCACCTACGAGCAGTACTTC
TRBJ1-2	TRBV19	TRBD1	CASSITWDRGGGYTF	TGTGCCAGTAGTATTACGTGGGACAGGGGTGGCGGCTACACCTTC
TRBJ1-5	TRBV7-7	TRBD1	CASSHQGTGKYQPQHF	TGTGCTAGCAGCCACCAAGGGACAGGGAAGTACCAGCCCCAGCATTTT
TRBJ1-1	TRBV30	.	CAWSTTGYTEAFF	TGTGCCTGGAGTACCACAGGGTACACTGAAGCTTTCTTT
TRBJ2-7	TRBV2	TRBD1	CASRGTAQNYEQYF	TGTGCCAGCAGGGGGACAGCCCAGAACTACGAGCAGTACTTC
TRBJ1-6	TRBV19	.	CASSIQSSYNSPLHF	TGTGCCAGTAGTATCCAGAGCTCCTATAATTCACCCCTCCACTTT
TRBJ2-7	TRBV4-1	TRBD2	CASSLRLASTYEQYF	TGCGCCAGCAGCTTACGACTAGCGTCGACCTACGAGCAGTACTTC
TRBJ2-5	TRBV11-3	.	CASSLPLAVDETQYF	TGTGCCAGCAGCTTACCACTGGCGGTAGATGAGACCCAGTACTTC
TRBJ2-7	TRBV27	.	CASGRNRVGEQYF	TGTGCCAGCGGTAGAAACAGGGTAGGCGAGCAGTACTTC
TRBJ1-5	TRBV19	TRBD1	CATQGARINQPQHF	TGTGCCACCCAGGGGGCCCGGATCAATCAGCCCCAGCATTTT
TRBJ2-3	TRBV9	.	CASSATPRQGRTDTQYF	TGTGCCAGCAGCGCGACCCCCAGGCAGGGTAGAACAGATACGCAGTATTTT
TRBJ1-3	TRBV30	TRBD1	CAWSWDSSSGNTIYF	TGTGCCTGGAGCTGGGACAGTTCCTCTGGAAACACCATATATTTT
TRBJ2-3	TRBV2	.	CASSAYGTPSTDTQYF	TGTGCCAGCAGTGCGTACGGGACCCCCAGCACAGATACGCAGTATTTT
TRBJ1-1	TRBV5-4	TRBD1	CASSSAGQMNTEAFF	TGTGCCAGCAGCTCCGCGGGACAGATGAACACTGAAGCTTTCTTT
TRBJ1-2	TRBV10-3	TRBD1	CAISESKGGGGLRGYTF	TGTGCCATCAGTGAGTCGAAAGGCGGAGGGGGCCTTCGAGGCTACACCTTC